The 32 T cell receptor beta chains below were found in one sample sequenced in a study of blood T cell repertoires in COVID-19 (dated by TCRdb to 2020 to 2022). The library was built by means of the immunoSEQ multiplex PCR assay. Entries here come from immuneACCESS through TCRdb and include only in-frame sequences with V and J called. Some clones fail to appear in such tables; in the studies checked, an unresolved V gene covers under half of the shortfall, and the cause of the remainder is unknown. This sample comprises approximately 80,000 clones, over 65% of them detected only once. The ten largest clonotypes hold approximately 5.7% of the sample. Sequences were obtained from peripheral blood. The receptors derive from a man aged 50-60 years with active or convalescent COVID-19.

The J gene is TRBJ1-6, the V gene TRBV6-5, with 10 bases identical to TRBD1. Germline V lookup: CDR1 MNHEY, CDR2 SVGAGI. The CDR3 loop spans 15 amino acids. V lost 6 bases, J lost 13 bases, and 12 bases stayed unmatched. The CDR3 coding sequence is TGTGCCAGCAGCCGATCCGGGACAGGGGCGACGCCCCTCCACTTT. As protein: CASSRSGTGATPLHF.

This chain links TRBV30 with TRBJ1-1; 7 nucleotides agree with TRBD1. J gave up 0 bases and V 5 bases, and 12 bases lay outside the gene matches. Germline CDR1 GTSNPN, CDR2 SVGIG (reference sequence). This CDR3 comprises 16 residues. The CDR3 spells CAWEQGFFSMNTEAFF. CDR3 DNA: TGTGCCTGGGAACAGGGGTTCTTTTCCATGAACACTGAAGCTTTCTTT.

V gene TRBV20-1 combines with J gene TRBJ2-5, with TRBD2 matching over 10 bases. Germline CDR1 DFQATT, CDR2 SNEGSKA (reference sequence). There are 15 residues in the CDR3. V lost 3 bases, J lost 5 bases, and 9 bases stayed unmatched. The CDR3, as DNA: TGCAGTGCTAGTATCAGCGGGGGGGCCCTTGAGACCCAGTACTTC. Protein product: CSASISGGALETQYF.

The rearrangement links TRBV5-8 to TRBJ2-2, with a tentative D call TRBD1 (6 bases). V lost 4 bases and J lost 1, with 11 bases in between. This CDR3 contains 15 residues. Germline V CDR1 and CDR2: SGHTS, YDEGEE. This chain's CDR3 is CASSLGQKNTGELFF. The CDR3 DNA follows: TGTGCCAGCAGCCTTGGACAGAAGAACACCGGGGAGCTGTTTTTT. The full variable domain, its missing parts supplied by reference TRBV5-8 and TRBJ2-2, is EAGVTQSPTHLIKTRGQQATLRCSPISGHTSVYWYQQALGLGLQFLLWYDEGEERNRGNFPPRFSGRQFPNYSSELNVNALELEDSALYLCASSLGQKNTGELFFGEGSRLTVL.

The chain is built from TRBV6-5 and TRBJ2-7; TRBD1 agrees at 10 bases. This CDR3 comprises 16 residues. V lost 4 bases, J lost 2 bases, and 8 bases stayed unmatched. Germline CDR1 is MNHEY and CDR2 is SVGAGI. DNA for the CDR3: TGTGCCAGCAGTTCCCCAGGACAGGGGGGGGCCTACGAGCAGTACTTC. Translation gives CASSSPGQGGAYEQYF.

The chain combines TRBV6-5 with TRBJ1-1; no clear D gene. This CDR3 comprises 13 residues. Per germline, CDR1 MNHEY and CDR2 SVGAGI. V lost 5 bases, J lost 1 base, and 8 bases lay in between. The CDR3 DNA is TGTGCCAGCAGTCAACAGAAGAACACTGAAGCTTTCTTT. Translation gives CASSQQKNTEAFF.

This chain connects TRBV27 to TRBJ2-7; possibly TRBD1 for D (5 bases). Trimming took off 6 bases at V and 3 bases at J, with 15 bases between the two ends. The CDR3 extends over 14 amino acids. CDR1 is MNHEY, CDR2 SMNVEV, per germline (reference sequence). This CDR3 reads CASSSSIGVYEQYF. The CDR3 DNA reads TGTGCCAGCAGCTCATCTATAGGGGTCTACGAGCAGTACTTC.

The chain carries TRBV7-6 and TRBJ2-5; tentative D call: TRBD1 (5 bases). There are 12 residues in the CDR3. Germline loops: CDR1 SGHVS, CDR2 FNYEAQ. Deletions cut 8 bases from V and 6 bases from J, with 13 bases between. The CDR3 DNA reads TGTGCCAGCCCGGCCAGGGCAAAGACCCAGTACTTC. Encoded protein: CASPARAKTQYF.

This sequence joins TRBV30 and TRBJ2-2; D is uncertain. Germline assignment: CDR1 GTSNPN and CDR2 SVGIG (reference sequence). The CDR3 spans 12 residues. The V and J ends lost 1 base and 5 bases respectively, with 5 bases between them. CDR3 residues: CAWSGQTGELFF. The CDR3 DNA sequence: TGTGCCTGGAGTGGACAAACCGGGGAGCTGTTTTTT.

The chain carries TRBV5-1 and TRBJ2-7, with D maybe TRBD1 (5 bases). Germline V gene lookup returns CDR1 SGHRS and CDR2 YFSETQ. This CDR3 region has 13 residues. V lost 2 bases to trimming and J lost 5 bases, with 11 bases between them. CDR3 in DNA: TGCGCCAGCAGCTTTAGGGGATTGGACGAGCAGTACTTC. This translates into CASSFRGLDEQYF.

This chain's CDR3 is CASSPTGETYEQYF. In DNA form, the CDR3 reads TGTGCCAGTAGTCCCACAGGGGAAACCTACGAGCAGTACTTC. The chain is built from TRBV19 and TRBJ2-7; 7 nucleotides match TRBD1. The CDR3 runs 14 residues. Germline trimming cut 5 bases from V and 2 bases from J; bases unmatched to any gene: 6. In germline, CDR1 is LNHDA, CDR2 SQIVND (reference sequence).

V is TRBV7-2 and J is TRBJ2-3; TRBD2 matches 10 bases. The length of the CDR3 is 16 residues. Germline lookup yields CDR1 SGHTA and CDR2 FQGNSA. Germline trimming cut 2 bases from V and 2 bases from J; bases unmatched to any gene: 4. CDR3 nucleotide sequence: TGTGCCAGCAGCTTAAGCGGGGGGGACTTCACAGATACGCAGTATTTT. Protein product: CASSLSGGDFTDTQYF.

The V and J genes are TRBV7-6 and TRBJ2-6, with a weak D call TRBD2 (5 bases). The CDR3 is made up of 17 amino acids. Trimming shortened V by 5 bases and J by 0 bases, and 14 bases separated the two germline ends. Germline values: CDR1 SGHVS, CDR2 FNYEAQ. The CDR3: CASSRGEASSGANVLTF. Written as DNA, the CDR3 is TGTGCCAGCAGCCGGGGAGAGGCTTCCTCTGGGGCCAACGTCCTGACTTTC.

This sequence joins TRBV18 and TRBJ2-5; possible D gene TRBD1, 6 bases. V was trimmed by 8 bases and J by 3 bases, leaving 19 bases between them. CDR3 length: 15 amino acids. Germline V lookup: CDR1 KGHSH, CDR2 LQKENI. The CDR3 protein is CASTYSTGLEETQYF. The CDR3 DNA reads TGTGCCAGCACATACTCCACAGGGTTGGAAGAGACCCAGTACTTC.

In its sample, this clone was seen once. The rearrangement uses TRBV6-5 and TRBJ2-7; perhaps TRBD2 as D (5 bases). The CDR3 is 13 amino acids. CDR1 and CDR2 (germline): MNHEY, SVGAGI. Trimming cost V 8 bases and J 7 bases, with 18 bases left between them. This chain's CDR3 is CASPSRGRVEQYF. CDR3 sequence (DNA): TGTGCCAGCCCTTCCCGGGGTAGGGTAGAGCAGTACTTC.

This chain joins TRBV9 and TRBJ2-1; D is perhaps TRBD2 (5 bases). V was clipped by 3 bases and J by 9 bases, with 22 bases between them. CDR1 and CDR2 (germline): SGDLS, YYNGEE. This CDR3 is built from 16 residues. CDR3 region: CASSALGGPGEGEQFF. CDR3 bases: TGTGCCAGCAGCGCCCTCGGTGGGCCGGGTGAGGGTGAGCAGTTCTTC.

This clone has just one count. The same CDR3 can be traced to other DNA sequences in this sample. V and J are TRBV5-1 and TRBJ2-1, with TRBD2 matching over 8 bases. The germline CDR1 and CDR2 sequences are SGHRS and YFSETQ. The CDR3 contains 15 residues. Trimming cost V 0 bases and J 3 bases; bases outside gene matches: 2. The CDR3 sequence is CASSLGAGGYNEQFF. In nucleotides, the CDR3 is TGCGCCAGCAGCTTGGGTGCGGGGGGCTACAATGAGCAGTTCTTC.

The chain employs TRBV6-6 and TRBJ1-3, with D uncertain. V lost 10 bases and J lost 4, with 14 bases in between. Germline V CDR1 and CDR2: MNHNY, SVGAGI (reference sequence). The CDR3 length is 13 residues. For the CDR3, the DNA is TGTGCCACCCACCACGGGGTCGGAAACACCATATATTTT. Translated: CATHHGVGNTIYF.

The J gene is TRBJ2-3, the V gene TRBV28, with 8 bases matching TRBD1. Germline CDR1 MDHEN, CDR2 SYDVKM. The CDR3 has 14 residues. With V trimmed by 5 bases and J by 2 bases, 3 bases remained unmatched. CDR3: CASSPGQDTDTQYF. CDR3 nucleotides: TGTGCCAGCAGTCCGGGACAGGACACAGATACGCAGTATTTT. Looking up the rest from reference TRBV28 and TRBJ2-3 gives the full variable domain: DVKVTQSSRYLVKRTGEKVFLECVQDMDHENMFWYRQDPGLGLRLIYFSYDVKMKEKGDIPEGYSVSREKKERFSLILESASTNQTSMYLCASSPGQDTDTQYFGPGTRLTVL.

The rearrangement joins TRBV10-3 to TRBJ1-2; D is possibly TRBD1 (6 bases). Germline-derived CDR1 and CDR2 are ENHRY and SYGVKD. This CDR3 is 14 amino acids long. The ends were cut back, 8 bases at V and 5 bases at J, with 18 bases in the middle. The CDR3 DNA reads as TGTGCCATCCGTGGGTGGGGGCAGCGGTATGGCTACACCTTC. This gives the protein CAIRGWGQRYGYTF.

The chain employs TRBV9 and TRBJ1-5; D might be TRBD1 (5 bases). The V end lost 3 bases, the J end lost 1 base, and 8 bases lay between the germline ends. Germline lookup yields CDR1 SGDLS and CDR2 YYNGEE. This CDR3 is 14 amino acids long. The CDR3 bases are TGTGCCAGCAGCGCAGGGTCAAGCAATCAGCCCCAGCATTTT. Protein sequence: CASSAGSSNQPQHF.

The genes are TRBV5-1 and TRBJ2-2, with 13 nucleotides matching TRBD2. Germline CDR1 and CDR2: SGHRS and YFSETQ. With V trimmed by 1 base and J by 0 bases, 0 bases remained unmatched. CDR3 length: 17 amino acids. CDR3 sequence: CASSLTSGGANTGELFF. The DNA of the CDR3 is TGCGCCAGCAGCTTGACTAGCGGGGGGGCGAACACCGGGGAGCTGTTTTTT. The variable domain in full, with the rest retrieved from reference TRBV5-1 and TRBJ2-2, is KAGVTQTPRYLIKTRGQQVTLSCSPISGHRSVSWYQQTPGQGLQFLFEYFSETQRNKGNFPGRFSGRQFSNSRSEMNVSTLELGDSALYLCASSLTSGGANTGELFFGEGSRLTVL.

The rearrangement joins TRBV27 to TRBJ2-5; TRBD1 matches 8 bases. CDR3 length: 16 residues. V was pared by 4 bases and J by 3 bases, with 10 bases of the junction left unmatched. Germline V gene lookup returns CDR1 MNHEY and CDR2 SMNVEV (reference sequence). CDR3 DNA: TGTGCCAGCAGTTACCTCGCACAGGGGGTGGAAGAGACCCAGTACTTC. It specifies CASSYLAQGVEETQYF.

The chain recombines TRBV30 with TRBJ1-2; D may be TRBD1 (5 bases). Trimming shortened V by 2 bases and J by 8 bases, and 18 bases separated the two germline ends. The CDR3 sequence is 14 residues long. Germline V CDR1 and CDR2: GTSNPN, SVGIG (reference sequence). As DNA, the CDR3 is TGTGCCTGGAGTTCGGGGGGGGAGATGGAGGGCTACACCTTC. Its translation: CAWSSGGEMEGYTF.

CDR3 nucleotides: TGTGCCATCAGTGACAGGGACATTTATGGCTACACCTTC. Amino acid sequence: CAISDRDIYGYTF. The V call is TRBV10-3, the J call TRBJ1-2, with D perhaps matching TRBD1 (6 bases). The CDR3 sequence is 13 residues long. V lost 3 bases to trimming and J lost 5 bases, with 10 bases between them. CDR1 is ENHRY and CDR2 is SYGVKD in the germline V gene.

The V gene is TRBV4-2, the J gene TRBJ1-5, with D uncertain. The CDR3 has 15 amino acids. The V gene lost 0 bases and the J gene lost 4 bases, with 10 bases spanning the gap. Germline V gene data show CDR1 as LGHNA and CDR2 as YNFKEQ. The CDR3 sequence: CASSQERQANQPQHF. CDR3 DNA sequence: TGTGCCAGCAGCCAAGAAAGGCAGGCTAATCAGCCCCAGCATTTT.

This clone was observed a single time. The chain carries TRBV19 and TRBJ2-1, with 8 bases fitting TRBD2. The CDR3 length is 19 residues. Germline V gene data show CDR1 as LNHDA and CDR2 as SQIVND (reference sequence). V lost 3 bases, J lost 0 bases, and 13 bases stayed unmatched. For the CDR3, the DNA is TGTGCCAGTAGTATTCGGGGGGGCGGTTTCGGACGCTCCTACAATGAGCAGTTCTTC. Translating it yields CASSIRGGGFGRSYNEQFF. The whole variable domain, remainder taken from reference TRBV19 and TRBJ2-1, is DGGITQSPKYLFRKEGQNVTLSCEQNLNHDAMYWYRQDPGQGLRLIYYSQIVNDFQKGDIAEGYSVSREKKESFPLTVTSAQKNPTAFYLCASSIRGGGFGRSYNEQFFGPGTRLTVL.

This sequence joins TRBV9 and TRBJ1-5, with 8 bases that match TRBD1. Unmatched junction bases numbered 6, after V lost 4 bases and J lost 3 bases. CDR3 length equals 15 residues. The germline gives CDR1 SGDLS, CDR2 YYNGEE. CDR3 bases: TGTGCCAGCAGCATCGGACAGGGTTTCAATCAGCCCCAGCATTTT. The encoded protein is CASSIGQGFNQPQHF.

The rearrangement joins TRBV6-6 to TRBJ1-2; perhaps TRBD1 as D (5 bases). V was shortened by 2 bases and J by 7 bases, with 14 bases between the two germline ends. The germline V gene encodes CDR1 MNHNY and CDR2 SVGAGI (reference sequence). This CDR3 contains 14 residues. The CDR3 region has the DNA TGTGCCAGCAGTTACCCCGGGGGTACTGCTGGCTACACCTTC. Residues: CASSYPGGTAGYTF.

CDR3 protein: CASDSTYNEQFF. CDR3 sequence (DNA): TGTGCCAGCGACAGTACCTACAATGAGCAGTTCTTC. The chain joins TRBV6-5 to TRBJ2-1, with D maybe TRBD1 (5 bases). The germline CDR1 and CDR2 sequences are MNHEY and SVGAGI. This CDR3 has 12 amino acids. V was shortened by 8 bases and J by 2 bases, with 7 bases between the two germline ends.

This clone was detected only once. V gene TRBV10-3 combines with J gene TRBJ1-2; TRBD1 matches at 7 bases. CDR3 length: 15 amino acids. V dropped 6 bases and J dropped 4; count of bases not matched to a gene: 11. Germline CDR1 ENHRY, CDR2 SYGVKD. The CDR3 DNA reads as TGTGCCATCAGACTTGGTAGGGACAGTGGCTATGGCTACACCTTC. Protein: CAIRLGRDSGYGYTF.

This clone has a handful of counts. The chain recombines TRBV3-1 (or the pseudogene TRBV3-2) with TRBJ1-5; D is ambiguous. CDR3 length: 16 amino acids. CDR1 is LGHDT, CDR2 YNNKEL, per germline (reference sequence). Trimming shortened V by 1 base and J by 6 bases, and 16 bases separated the two germline ends. The CDR3 DNA reads TGTGCCAGCAGCCAAGCATCGGGGATAGCAGGTCAGCCCCAGCATTTT. It codes for CASSQASGIAGQPQHF.